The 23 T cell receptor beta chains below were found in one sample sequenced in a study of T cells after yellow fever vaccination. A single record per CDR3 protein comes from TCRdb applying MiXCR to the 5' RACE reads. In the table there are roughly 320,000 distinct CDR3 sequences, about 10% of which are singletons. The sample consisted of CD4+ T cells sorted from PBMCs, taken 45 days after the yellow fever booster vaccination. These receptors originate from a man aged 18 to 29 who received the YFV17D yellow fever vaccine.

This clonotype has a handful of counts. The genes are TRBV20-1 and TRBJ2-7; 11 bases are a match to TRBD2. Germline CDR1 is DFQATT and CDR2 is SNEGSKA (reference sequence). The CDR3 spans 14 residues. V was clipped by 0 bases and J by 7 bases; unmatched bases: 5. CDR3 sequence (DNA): TGCAGTGCTAGAGATAGCGGGGGGGCTAAGGAGCAGTACGTC. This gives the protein CSARDSGGAKEQYV.

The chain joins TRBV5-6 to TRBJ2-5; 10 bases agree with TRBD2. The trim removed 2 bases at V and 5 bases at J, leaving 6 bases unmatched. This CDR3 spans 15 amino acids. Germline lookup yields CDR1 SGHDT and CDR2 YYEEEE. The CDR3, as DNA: TGTGCCAGCAGCTTCAAGCGGGGGGGCCCGGAGACCCAGTACTTC. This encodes CASSFKRGGPETQYF.

CDR3 coding DNA: TGTGCCAGCAGCTTAGAGACTACGGCGGTATCCAACGTCCTGACTTTC. It specifies CASSLETTAVSNVLTF. The chain joins TRBV7-9 to TRBJ2-6; D may be TRBD2 (5 bases). Germline assignment: CDR1 SEHNR and CDR2 FQNEAQ (reference sequence). The CDR3 length is 16 residues. The ends were cut back, 1 base at V and 8 bases at J, with 15 bases in the middle.

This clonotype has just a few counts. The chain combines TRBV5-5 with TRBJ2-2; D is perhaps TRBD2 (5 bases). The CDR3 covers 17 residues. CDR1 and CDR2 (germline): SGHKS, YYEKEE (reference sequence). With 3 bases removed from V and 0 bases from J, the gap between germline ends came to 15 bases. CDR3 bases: TGTGCCAGCAGCTGGAGGCGGTTTACAGCGAACACCGGGGAGCTGTTTTTT. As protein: CASSWRRFTANTGELFF.

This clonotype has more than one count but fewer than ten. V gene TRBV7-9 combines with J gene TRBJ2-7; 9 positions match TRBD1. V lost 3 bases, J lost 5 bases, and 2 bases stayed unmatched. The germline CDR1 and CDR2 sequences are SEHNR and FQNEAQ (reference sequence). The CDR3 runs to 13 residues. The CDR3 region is CASSFRQGDEQYF. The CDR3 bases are TGTGCCAGCAGCTTCAGACAGGGGGACGAGCAGTACTTC.

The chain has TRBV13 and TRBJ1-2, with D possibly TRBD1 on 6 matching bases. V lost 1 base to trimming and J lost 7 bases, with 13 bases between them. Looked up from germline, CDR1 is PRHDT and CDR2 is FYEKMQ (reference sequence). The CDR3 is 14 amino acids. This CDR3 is CASSLEAGVCGYTF. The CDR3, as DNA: TGTGCCAGCAGCTTAGAGGCAGGGGTGTGTGGCTACACCTTC.

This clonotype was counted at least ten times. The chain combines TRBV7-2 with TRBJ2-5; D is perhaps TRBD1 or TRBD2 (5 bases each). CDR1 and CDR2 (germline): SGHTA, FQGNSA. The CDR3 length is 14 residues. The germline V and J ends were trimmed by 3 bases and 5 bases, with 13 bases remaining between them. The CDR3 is CASSLGDPRETQYF. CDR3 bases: TGTGCCAGCAGCTTGGGGGACCCCCGGGAGACCCAGTACTTC.

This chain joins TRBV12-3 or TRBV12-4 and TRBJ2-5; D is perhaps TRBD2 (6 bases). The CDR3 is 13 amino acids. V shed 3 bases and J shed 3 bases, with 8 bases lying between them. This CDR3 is CASSFGLKETQYF. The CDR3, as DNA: TGTGCCAGCAGTTTTGGACTAAAAGAGACCCAGTACTTC.

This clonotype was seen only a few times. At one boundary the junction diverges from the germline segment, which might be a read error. The CDR3 DNA sequence: TGCAGCGTCGAAGGAGGGAGCTCAACTAATGAAAAACTGTTTTTT. This encodes CSVEGGSSTNEKLFF. The rearrangement joins TRBV29-1 to TRBJ1-4; D uncertain. The CDR3 consists of 15 residues. Per the germline V gene, CDR1 is SQVTM and CDR2 is ANQGSEA.

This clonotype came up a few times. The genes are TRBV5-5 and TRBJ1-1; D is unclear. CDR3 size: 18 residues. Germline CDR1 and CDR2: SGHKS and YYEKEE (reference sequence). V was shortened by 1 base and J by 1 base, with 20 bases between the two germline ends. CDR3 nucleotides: TGTGCCAGCAGCTTGTCGGGCGGGGTAGGCATCCAGAACACTGAAGCTTTCTTT. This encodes CASSLSGGVGIQNTEAFF.

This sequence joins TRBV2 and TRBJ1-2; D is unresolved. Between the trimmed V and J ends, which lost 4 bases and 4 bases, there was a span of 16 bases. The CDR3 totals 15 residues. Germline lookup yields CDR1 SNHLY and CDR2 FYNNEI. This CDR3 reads CASSVEGRFIYGYTF. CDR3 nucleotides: TGTGCCAGCAGTGTGGAGGGCAGATTCATCTATGGCTACACCTTC.

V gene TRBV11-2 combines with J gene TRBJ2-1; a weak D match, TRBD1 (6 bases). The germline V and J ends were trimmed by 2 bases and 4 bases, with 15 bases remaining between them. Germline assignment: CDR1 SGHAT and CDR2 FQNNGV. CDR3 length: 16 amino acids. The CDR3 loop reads CASSLSLDSPYNEQFF. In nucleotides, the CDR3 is TGTGCCAGCAGCTTAAGCCTGGACAGCCCTTACAATGAGCAGTTCTTC.

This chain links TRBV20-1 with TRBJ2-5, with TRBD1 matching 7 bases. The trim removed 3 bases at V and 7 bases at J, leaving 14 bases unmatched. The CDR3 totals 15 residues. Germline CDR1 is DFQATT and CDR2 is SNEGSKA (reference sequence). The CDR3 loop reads CSASNRGENWATQYF. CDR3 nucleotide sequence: TGCAGTGCTAGTAACAGGGGAGAGAATTGGGCGACCCAGTACTTC.

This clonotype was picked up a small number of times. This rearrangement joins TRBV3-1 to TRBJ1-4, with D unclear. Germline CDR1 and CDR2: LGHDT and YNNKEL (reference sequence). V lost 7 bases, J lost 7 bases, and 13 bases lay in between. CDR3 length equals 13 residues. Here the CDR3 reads CASTRRDGEKLFF. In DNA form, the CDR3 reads TGTGCCAGCACCCGGAGGGATGGTGAAAAACTGTTTTTT.

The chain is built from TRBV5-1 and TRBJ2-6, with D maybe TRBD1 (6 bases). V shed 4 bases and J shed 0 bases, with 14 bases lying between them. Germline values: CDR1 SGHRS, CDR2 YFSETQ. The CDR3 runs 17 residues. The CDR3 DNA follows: TGCGCCAGCAGCCCAACGACAGGCTACTCTGGGGCCAACGTCCTGACTTTC. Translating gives CASSPTTGYSGANVLTF.

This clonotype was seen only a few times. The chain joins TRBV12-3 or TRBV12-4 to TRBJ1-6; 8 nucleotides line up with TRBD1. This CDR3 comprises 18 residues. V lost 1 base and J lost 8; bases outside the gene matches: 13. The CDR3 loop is CASSLDRTGLVPHSPLHF. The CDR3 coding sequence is TGTGCCAGCAGTTTAGATCGGACAGGGCTCGTCCCCCATTCACCCCTCCACTTT.

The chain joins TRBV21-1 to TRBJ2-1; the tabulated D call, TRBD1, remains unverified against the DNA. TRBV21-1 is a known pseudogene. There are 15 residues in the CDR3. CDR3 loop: CASTKRGDTYNEQFF. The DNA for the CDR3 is TGTGCCAGCACCAAGCGGGGGGATACCTACAATGAGCAGTTCTTC.

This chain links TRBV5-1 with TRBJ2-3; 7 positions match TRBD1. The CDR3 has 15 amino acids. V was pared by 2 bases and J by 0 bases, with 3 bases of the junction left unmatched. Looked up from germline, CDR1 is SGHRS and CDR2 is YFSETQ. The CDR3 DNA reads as TGCGCCAGCAGCTTTTTACAGGGGAGCACAGATACGCAGTATTTT. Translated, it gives CASSFLQGSTDTQYF.

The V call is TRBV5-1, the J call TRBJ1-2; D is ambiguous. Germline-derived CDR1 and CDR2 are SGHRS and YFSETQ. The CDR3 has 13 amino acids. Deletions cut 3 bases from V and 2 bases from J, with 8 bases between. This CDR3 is CASSSALNYGYTF. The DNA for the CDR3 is TGCGCCAGCAGCTCCGCTCTCAACTATGGCTACACCTTC.

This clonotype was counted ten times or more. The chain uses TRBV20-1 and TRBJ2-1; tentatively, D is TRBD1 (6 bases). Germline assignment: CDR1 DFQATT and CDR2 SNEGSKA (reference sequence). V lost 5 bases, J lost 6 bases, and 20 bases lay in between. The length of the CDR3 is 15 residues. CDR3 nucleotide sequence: TGCAGTGCTCAGTTGCCCGGGACACTGGGCAATGAGCAGTTCTTC. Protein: CSAQLPGTLGNEQFF.

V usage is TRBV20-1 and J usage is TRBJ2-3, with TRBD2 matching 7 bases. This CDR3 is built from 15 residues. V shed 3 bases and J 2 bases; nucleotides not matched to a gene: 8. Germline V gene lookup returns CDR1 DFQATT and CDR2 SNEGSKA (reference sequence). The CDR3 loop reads CSARTQRGITDTQYF. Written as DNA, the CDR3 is TGCAGTGCTAGGACCCAGCGGGGTATCACAGATACGCAGTATTTT.

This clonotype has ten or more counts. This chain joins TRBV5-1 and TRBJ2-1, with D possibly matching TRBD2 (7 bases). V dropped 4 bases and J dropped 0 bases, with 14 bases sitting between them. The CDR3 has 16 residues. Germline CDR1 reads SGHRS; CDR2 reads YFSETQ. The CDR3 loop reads CASSAGAGDSYNEQFF. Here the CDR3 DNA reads TGCGCCAGCAGCGCGGGGGCGGGGGACTCCTACAATGAGCAGTTCTTC.

The CDR3 DNA is TGTGCCAGCGGCACCAATGGGCGGGGAGCCCCTGAGCAGTTCTTC. It encodes CASGTNGRGAPEQFF. V gene TRBV27 combines with J gene TRBJ2-1; D possibly corresponds to TRBD2 (6 bases). V was trimmed by 8 bases and J by 9 bases, leaving 23 bases between them. CDR3 length: 15 residues. Per germline, CDR1 MNHEY and CDR2 SMNVEV (reference sequence).